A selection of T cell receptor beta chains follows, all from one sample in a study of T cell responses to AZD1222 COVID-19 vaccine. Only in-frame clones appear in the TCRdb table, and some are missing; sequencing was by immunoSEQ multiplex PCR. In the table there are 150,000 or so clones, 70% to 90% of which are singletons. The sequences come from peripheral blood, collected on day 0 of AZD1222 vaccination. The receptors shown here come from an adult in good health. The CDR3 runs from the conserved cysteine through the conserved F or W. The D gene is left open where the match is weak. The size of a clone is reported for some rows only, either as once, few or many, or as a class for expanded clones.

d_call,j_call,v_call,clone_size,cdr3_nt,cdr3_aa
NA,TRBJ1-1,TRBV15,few,TGTGCCACCAGCAGAGACGTTGGAGCTGAAGCTTTCTTT,CATSRDVGAEAFF
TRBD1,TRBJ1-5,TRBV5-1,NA,TGCGCCAGCAGCTTGGAGGGGGCAGGGCAGCCCCAGCATTTT,CASSLEGAGQPQHF
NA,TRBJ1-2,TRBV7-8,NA,TGTGCCAGCAGCTTAGTCGAAAGCTATGGCTACACCTTC,CASSLVESYGYTF
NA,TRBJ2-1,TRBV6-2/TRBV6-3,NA,TGTGCCAGCAGCTCCGGGGAATTCTCCTACAATGAGCAGTTCTTC,CASSSGEFSYNEQFF
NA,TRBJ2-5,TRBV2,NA,TGTGCCAGCAGTGAAAGGCGGGAGACCCAGTACTTC,CASSERRETQYF
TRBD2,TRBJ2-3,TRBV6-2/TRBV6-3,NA,TGTGCCAGCAGTTACCCACTAGCGGGGGGATACACAGATACGCAGTATTTT,CASSYPLAGGYTDTQYF
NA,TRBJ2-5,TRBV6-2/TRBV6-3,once,TGTGCCAGCAGTCAGCCTCAGAGGTGGGGGCAAGAGACCCAGTACTTC,CASSQPQRWGQETQYF
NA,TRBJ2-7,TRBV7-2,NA,TGTGCCAGCAGCTTAGGAGGGACAAACTCCTACGAGCAGTACTTC,CASSLGGTNSYEQYF
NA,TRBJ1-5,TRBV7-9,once,TGTGCCAGCAGCTTACGGGGGGGTAGCAATCAGCCCCAGCATTTT,CASSLRGGSNQPQHF
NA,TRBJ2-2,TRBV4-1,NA,TGCGCCAGCAGCCAAGAACTGGGGGCGGAGCTGTTTTTT,CASSQELGAELFF
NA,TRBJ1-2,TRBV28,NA,TGTGCCAGCAGTTTACCGACACAGCGCTATGGCTACACCTTC,CASSLPTQRYGYTF
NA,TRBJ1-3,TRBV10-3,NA,TGTGCCATCAGTCAGGGTATGGGAAACACCATATATTTT,CAISQGMGNTIYF
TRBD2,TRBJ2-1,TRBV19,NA,TGTGCCAGTAGTTCCTCCGGGACTAGCATCAATGAGCAGTTCTTC,CASSSSGTSINEQFF
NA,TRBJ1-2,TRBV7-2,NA,TGTGCCAGCAGCTTATTCTCCGATTCCTATGGCTACACCTTC,CASSLFSDSYGYTF
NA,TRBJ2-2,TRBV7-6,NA,TGTGCCAGCAGCTTAGACCGAGGGGAGCTGTTTTTT,CASSLDRGELFF
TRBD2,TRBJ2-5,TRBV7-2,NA,TGTGCCAGCAGCTTACTGTGGGCGGGGGGCGGAGAGACCCAGTACTTC,CASSLLWAGGGETQYF
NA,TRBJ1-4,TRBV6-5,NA,TGTGCCAGCAGTTATGACGGGACGTGGGATGAAAAACTGTTTTTT,CASSYDGTWDEKLFF
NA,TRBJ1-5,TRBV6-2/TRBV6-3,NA,TGTGCCAGCAGTTCCCGGGTGCGCTCTCCATCCCAGCATTTT,CASSSRVRSPSQHF
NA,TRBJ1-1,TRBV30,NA,TGTGCCTGGAGTGTGAGTGGGGTTGCCCAAGCTTTCTTT,CAWSVSGVAQAFF
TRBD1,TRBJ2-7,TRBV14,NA,TGTGCCAGCAGTCGGGACAGGGGCATTTTCGAGCAGTACTTC,CASSRDRGIFEQYF
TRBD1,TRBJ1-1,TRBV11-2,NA,TGTGCCAGCAGATTTGCAGGGGGCTTCACTGAAGCTTTCTTT,CASRFAGGFTEAFF
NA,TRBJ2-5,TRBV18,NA,TGTGCCAGCTCTCGCGACGGATTACAAGAGACCCAGTACTTC,CASSRDGLQETQYF
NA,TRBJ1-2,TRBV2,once,TGTGCCAGCAGTGTGACCCTTAACTATGGCTACACCTTC,CASSVTLNYGYTF
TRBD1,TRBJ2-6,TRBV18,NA,TGTGCCAGCTCACTGGGACAGGCGAGCTCTGGGGCCAACGTCCTGACTTTC,CASSLGQASSGANVLTF
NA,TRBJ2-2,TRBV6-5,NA,TGTGCCAGCAGTTACCAAGGGAGGGGGGACGGGGAGCTGTTTTTT,CASSYQGRGDGELFF
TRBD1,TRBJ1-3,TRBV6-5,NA,TGTGCCAGCAGCCAAAGACAGGGGGGTAGAAACACCATATATTTT,CASSQRQGGRNTIYF
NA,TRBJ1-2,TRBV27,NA,TGTGCCAGCAGTTTATCCGGGCAGGATGATGGCTACACCTTC,CASSLSGQDDGYTF
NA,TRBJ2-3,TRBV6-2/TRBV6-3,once,TGTGCCAGCAGCCCCGTTAATGAGGTGACAGATACGCAGTATTTT,CASSPVNEVTDTQYF
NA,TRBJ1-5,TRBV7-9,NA,TGTGCCAGCAGCTTTCAGGGTGGTAATCAGCCCCAGCATTTT,CASSFQGGNQPQHF
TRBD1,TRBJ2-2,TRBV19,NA,TGTGCCAGTAGTTTCAGGGGGCTGGGGGCCGGGGAGCTGTTTTTT,CASSFRGLGAGELFF
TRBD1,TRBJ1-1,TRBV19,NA,TGTGCCAGTTCCGACAGGGACACTGAAGCTTTCTTT,CASSDRDTEAFF
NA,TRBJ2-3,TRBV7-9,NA,TGTGCCAGCAGCTTAGTTTCGGGTCCAGATACGCAGTATTTT,CASSLVSGPDTQYF
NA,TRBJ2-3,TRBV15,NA,TGTGCCACCAGCAGAGATCGGGGGGCCTTTACAGATACGCAGTATTTT,CATSRDRGAFTDTQYF
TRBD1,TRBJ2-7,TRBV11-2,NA,TGTGCCAGCAGCCCCCGACAGGGGAGCTCCTACGAGCAGTACTTC,CASSPRQGSSYEQYF
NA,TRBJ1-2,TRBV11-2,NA,TGTGCCAGCAGCTTAGACCCCCAGGGTGTGCATGGCTACACCTTC,CASSLDPQGVHGYTF
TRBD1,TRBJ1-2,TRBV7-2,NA,TGTGCCAGCAGCATCGACAGGGGGCTGCGGGGCTACACCTTC,CASSIDRGLRGYTF
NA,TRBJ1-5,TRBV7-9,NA,TGTGCCAGCAGCTTAGATCGGCCGATCAATCAGCCCCAGCATTTT,CASSLDRPINQPQHF
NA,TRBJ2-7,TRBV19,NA,TGTGCCAGTAGTTCACACTCGGACAGAGCCTACGAGCAGTACTTC,CASSSHSDRAYEQYF
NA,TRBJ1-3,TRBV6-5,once,TGTGCCAGCAGTTACGACGTGTGGTCCTCTGGAAACACCATATATTTT,CASSYDVWSSGNTIYF
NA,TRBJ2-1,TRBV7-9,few,TGTGCCAGCAGCTTAGCGGGTACACACAATGAGCAGTTCTTC,CASSLAGTHNEQFF
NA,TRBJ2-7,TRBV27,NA,TGTGCCAGCAGTTTAGATCCGCAGGGACGGTACTACGAGCAGTACTTC,CASSLDPQGRYYEQYF
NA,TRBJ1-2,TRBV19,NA,TGTGCCAGTAGTATAGCGGCAGGGAATGGCTACACCTTC,CASSIAAGNGYTF
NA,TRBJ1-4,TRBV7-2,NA,TGTGCCAGCAGCTGGCAACCAACTAATGAAAAACTGTTTTTT,CASSWQPTNEKLFF
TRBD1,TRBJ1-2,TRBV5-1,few,TGCGCCAGCAGCCCCGGATCGACAGGGGCCTATGGCTACACCTTC,CASSPGSTGAYGYTF
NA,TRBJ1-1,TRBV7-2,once,TGTGCCAGCAGCTGGTGGGGGAACACTGAAGCTTTCTTT,CASSWWGNTEAFF
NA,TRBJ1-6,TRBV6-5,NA,TGTGCCAGCAGTACAGTACACTTAAATAATTCACCCCTCCACTTT,CASSTVHLNNSPLHF
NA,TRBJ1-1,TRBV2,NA,TGTGCCACCGTCAGGGAAATCGACACTGAAGCTTTCTTT,CATVREIDTEAFF
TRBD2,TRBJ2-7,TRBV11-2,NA,TGTGCCAGCAGCCGACGGGAGGACGAGCAGTACTTC,CASSRREDEQYF
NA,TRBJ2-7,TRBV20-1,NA,TGCAGTGCTAGTTCGGATAGGGGGAGCTACGAGCAGTACTTC,CSASSDRGSYEQYF
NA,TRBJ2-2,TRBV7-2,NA,TGTGCCAGCAGCGCCCGGGCCCTCGTACGGAGGACCGGGGAGCTGTTTTTT,CASSARALVRRTGELFF
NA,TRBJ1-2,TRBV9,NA,TGTGCCAGCAGCGTAGGCGGGGTCTCTCGGGGCTACACCTTC,CASSVGGVSRGYTF